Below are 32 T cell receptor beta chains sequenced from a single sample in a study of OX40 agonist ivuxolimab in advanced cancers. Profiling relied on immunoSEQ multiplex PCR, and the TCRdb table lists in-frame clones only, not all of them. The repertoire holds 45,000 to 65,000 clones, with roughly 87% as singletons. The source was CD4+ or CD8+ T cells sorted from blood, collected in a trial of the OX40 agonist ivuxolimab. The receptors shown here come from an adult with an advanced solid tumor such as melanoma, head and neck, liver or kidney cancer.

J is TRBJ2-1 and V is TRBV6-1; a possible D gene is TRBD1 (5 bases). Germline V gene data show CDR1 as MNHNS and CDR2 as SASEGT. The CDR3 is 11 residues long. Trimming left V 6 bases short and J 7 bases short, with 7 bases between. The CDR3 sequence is CASRRGNEQFF. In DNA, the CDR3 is TGTGCCAGCAGAAGGGGAAATGAGCAGTTCTTC.

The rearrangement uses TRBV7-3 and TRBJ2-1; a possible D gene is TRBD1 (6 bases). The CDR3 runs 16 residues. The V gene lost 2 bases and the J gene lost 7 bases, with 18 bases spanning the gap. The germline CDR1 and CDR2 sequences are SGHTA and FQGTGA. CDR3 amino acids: CASSLGAVRGGNEQFF. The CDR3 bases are TGTGCCAGCAGCTTAGGGGCGGTCAGGGGTGGGAATGAGCAGTTCTTC.

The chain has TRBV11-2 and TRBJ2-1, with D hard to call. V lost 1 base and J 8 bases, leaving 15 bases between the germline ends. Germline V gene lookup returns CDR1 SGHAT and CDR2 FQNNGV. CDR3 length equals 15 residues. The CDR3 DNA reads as TGTGCCAGCAGCTTAGTGGGGAACCTTCGGGATGAGCAGTTCTTC. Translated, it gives CASSLVGNLRDEQFF.

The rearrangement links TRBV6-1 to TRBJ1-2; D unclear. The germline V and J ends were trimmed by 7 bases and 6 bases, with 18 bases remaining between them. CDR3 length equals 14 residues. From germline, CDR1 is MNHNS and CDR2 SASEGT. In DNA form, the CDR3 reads TGTGCCAGCAAGGAGCCAACGTTTCCAGATGGCTACACCTTC. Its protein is CASKEPTFPDGYTF.

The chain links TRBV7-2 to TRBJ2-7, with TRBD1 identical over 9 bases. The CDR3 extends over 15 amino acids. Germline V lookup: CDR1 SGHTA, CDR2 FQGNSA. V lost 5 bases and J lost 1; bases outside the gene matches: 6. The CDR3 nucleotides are TGTGCCAGCAGCCCGCCGGACAGGGGATCCTACGAGCAGTACTTC. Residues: CASSPPDRGSYEQYF.

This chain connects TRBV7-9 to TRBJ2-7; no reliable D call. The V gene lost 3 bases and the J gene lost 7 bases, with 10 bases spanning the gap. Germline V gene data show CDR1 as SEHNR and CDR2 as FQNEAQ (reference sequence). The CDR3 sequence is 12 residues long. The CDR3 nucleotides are TGTGCCAGCAGCTTCTCTGGGGATGAGCAGTACTTC. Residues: CASSFSGDEQYF.

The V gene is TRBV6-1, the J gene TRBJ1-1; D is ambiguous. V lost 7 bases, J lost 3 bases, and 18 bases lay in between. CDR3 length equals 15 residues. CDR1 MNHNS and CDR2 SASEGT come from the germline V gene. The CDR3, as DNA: TGTGCCAGCACCTGGGCATGGCTCTCGGACACTGAAGCTTTCTTT. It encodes CASTWAWLSDTEAFF.

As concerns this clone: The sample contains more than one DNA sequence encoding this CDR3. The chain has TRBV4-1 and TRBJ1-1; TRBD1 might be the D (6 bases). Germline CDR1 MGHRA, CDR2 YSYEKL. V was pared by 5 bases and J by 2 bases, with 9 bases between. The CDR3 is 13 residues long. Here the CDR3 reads CASSLGGNTEAFF. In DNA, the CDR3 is TGCGCCAGCAGCTTGGGGGGCAACACTGAAGCTTTCTTT.

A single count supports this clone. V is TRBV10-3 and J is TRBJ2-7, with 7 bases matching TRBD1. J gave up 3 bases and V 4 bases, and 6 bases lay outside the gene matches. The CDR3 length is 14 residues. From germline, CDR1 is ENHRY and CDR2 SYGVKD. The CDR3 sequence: CAISADGTVYEQYF. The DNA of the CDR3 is TGTGCCATCAGTGCGGACGGGACAGTCTACGAGCAGTACTTC.

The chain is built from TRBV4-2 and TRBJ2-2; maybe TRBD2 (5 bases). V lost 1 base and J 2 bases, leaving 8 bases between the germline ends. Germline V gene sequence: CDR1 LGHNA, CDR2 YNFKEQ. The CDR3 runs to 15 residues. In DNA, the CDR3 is TGTGCCAGCAGCCAAGGGACTGGAAACACCGGGGAGCTGTTTTTT. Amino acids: CASSQGTGNTGELFF.

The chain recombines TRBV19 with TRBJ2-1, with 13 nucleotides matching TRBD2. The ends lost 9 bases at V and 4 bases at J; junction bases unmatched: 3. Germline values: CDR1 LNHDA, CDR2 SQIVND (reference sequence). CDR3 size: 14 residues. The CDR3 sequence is CASRTSGGYNEQFF. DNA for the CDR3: TGTGCCAGCCGGACTAGCGGGGGATACAATGAGCAGTTCTTC.

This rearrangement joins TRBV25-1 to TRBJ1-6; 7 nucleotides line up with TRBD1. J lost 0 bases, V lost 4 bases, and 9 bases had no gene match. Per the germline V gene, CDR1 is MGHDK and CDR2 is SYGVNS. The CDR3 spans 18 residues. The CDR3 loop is CASSGFKTGNSYNSPLHF. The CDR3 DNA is TGTGCCAGCAGTGGGTTTAAGACAGGGAACTCCTATAATTCACCCCTCCACTTT.

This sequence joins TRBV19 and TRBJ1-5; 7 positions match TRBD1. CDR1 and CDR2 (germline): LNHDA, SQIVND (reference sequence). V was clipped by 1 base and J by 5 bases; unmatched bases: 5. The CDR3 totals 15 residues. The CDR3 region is CASSIVRQGYQPQHF. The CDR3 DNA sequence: TGTGCCAGTAGTATAGTCCGACAGGGCTATCAGCCCCAGCATTTT.

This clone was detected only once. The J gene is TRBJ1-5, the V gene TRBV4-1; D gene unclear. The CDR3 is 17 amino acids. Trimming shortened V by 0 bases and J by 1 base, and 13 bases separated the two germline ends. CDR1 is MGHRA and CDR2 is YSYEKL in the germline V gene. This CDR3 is CASSQEWHPASNQPQHF. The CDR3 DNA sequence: TGCGCCAGCAGCCAAGAGTGGCATCCCGCAAGCAATCAGCCCCAGCATTTT.

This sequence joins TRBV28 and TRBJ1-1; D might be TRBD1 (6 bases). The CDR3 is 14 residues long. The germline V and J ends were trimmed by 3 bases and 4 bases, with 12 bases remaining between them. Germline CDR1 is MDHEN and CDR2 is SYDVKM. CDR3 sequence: CASSFGKGGTEAFF. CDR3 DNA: TGTGCCAGCAGTTTCGGGAAGGGGGGCACTGAAGCTTTCTTT.

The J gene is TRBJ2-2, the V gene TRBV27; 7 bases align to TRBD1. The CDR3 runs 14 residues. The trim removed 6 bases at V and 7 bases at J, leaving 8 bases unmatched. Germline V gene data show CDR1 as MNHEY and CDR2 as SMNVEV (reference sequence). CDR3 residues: CASSLQGFGGELFF. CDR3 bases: TGTGCCAGCAGCCTACAGGGGTTTGGCGGGGAGCTGTTTTTT.

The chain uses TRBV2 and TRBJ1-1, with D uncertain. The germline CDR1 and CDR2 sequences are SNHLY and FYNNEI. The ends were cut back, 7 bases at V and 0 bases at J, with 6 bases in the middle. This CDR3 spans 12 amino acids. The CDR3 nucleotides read TGTGCCAGCACATTGATGAACACTGAAGCTTTCTTT. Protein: CASTLMNTEAFF.

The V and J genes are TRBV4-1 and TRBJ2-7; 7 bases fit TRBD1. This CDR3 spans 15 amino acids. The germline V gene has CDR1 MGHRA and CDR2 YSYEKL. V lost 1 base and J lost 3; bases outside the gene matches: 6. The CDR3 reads CASSQVTRQGYEQYF. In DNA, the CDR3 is TGCGCCAGCAGCCAAGTGACGAGACAGGGCTACGAGCAGTACTTC.

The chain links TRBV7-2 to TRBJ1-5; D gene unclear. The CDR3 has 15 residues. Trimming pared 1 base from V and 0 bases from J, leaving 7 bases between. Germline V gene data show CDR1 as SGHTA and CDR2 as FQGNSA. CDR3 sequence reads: CASSLVYISNQPQHF. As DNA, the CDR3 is TGTGCCAGCAGCTTAGTTTATATTAGCAATCAGCCCCAGCATTTT.

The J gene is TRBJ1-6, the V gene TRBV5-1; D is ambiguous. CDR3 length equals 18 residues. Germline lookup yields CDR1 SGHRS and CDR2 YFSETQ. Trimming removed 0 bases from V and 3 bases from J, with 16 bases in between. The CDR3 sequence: CASSLGGRARDYNSPLHF. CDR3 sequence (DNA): TGCGCCAGCAGCTTGGGTGGACGGGCGAGGGACTATAATTCACCCCTCCACTTT.

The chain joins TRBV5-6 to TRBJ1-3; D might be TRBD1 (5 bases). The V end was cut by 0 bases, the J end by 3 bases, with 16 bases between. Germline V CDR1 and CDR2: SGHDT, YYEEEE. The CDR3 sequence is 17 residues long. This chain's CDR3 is CASSLVTGGMIGNTIYF. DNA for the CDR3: TGTGCCAGCAGCTTGGTTACAGGTGGGATGATTGGAAACACCATATATTTT.

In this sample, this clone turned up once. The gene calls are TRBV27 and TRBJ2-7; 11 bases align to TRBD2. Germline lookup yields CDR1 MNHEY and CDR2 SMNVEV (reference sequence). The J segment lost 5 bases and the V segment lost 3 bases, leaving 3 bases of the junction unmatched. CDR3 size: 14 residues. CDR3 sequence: CASSFIAGGHEQYF. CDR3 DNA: TGTGCCAGCAGTTTTATAGCGGGAGGGCACGAGCAGTACTTC.

The CDR3 DNA sequence: TGTGCCAGCAGTGAAGATGGGATCTATGGCTACACCTTC. Translation gives CASSEDGIYGYTF. The gene calls are TRBV28 and TRBJ1-2; D is unclear. Per the germline V gene, CDR1 is MDHEN and CDR2 is SYDVKM. Trimming took 5 bases from V and 4 from J, leaving 11 bases between them. CDR3 length: 13 residues.

CDR3 nucleotides: TGTGCCAGTAAACTAGCGGGCATAAACAATGAGCAGTTCTTC. Translated: CASKLAGINNEQFF. The J gene is TRBJ2-1, the V gene TRBV19; 9 bases align to TRBD2. The V gene end was trimmed by 7 bases and the J gene end by 5 bases; junction bases not matched to a gene: 6. CDR3 length equals 14 residues. Germline V gene data show CDR1 as LNHDA and CDR2 as SQIVND (reference sequence).

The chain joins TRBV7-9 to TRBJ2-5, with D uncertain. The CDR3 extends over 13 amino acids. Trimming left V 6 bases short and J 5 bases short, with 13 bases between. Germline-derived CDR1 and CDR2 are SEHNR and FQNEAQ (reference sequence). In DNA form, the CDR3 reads TGTGCCAGCAGGTATCCGGTTGCGGAGACCCAGTACTTC. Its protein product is CASRYPVAETQYF.

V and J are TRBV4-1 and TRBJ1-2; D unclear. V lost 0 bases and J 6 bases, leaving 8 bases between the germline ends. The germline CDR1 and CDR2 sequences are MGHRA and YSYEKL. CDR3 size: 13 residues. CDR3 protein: CASSQDEENGYTF. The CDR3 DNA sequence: TGCGCCAGCAGCCAAGATGAGGAGAATGGCTACACCTTC.

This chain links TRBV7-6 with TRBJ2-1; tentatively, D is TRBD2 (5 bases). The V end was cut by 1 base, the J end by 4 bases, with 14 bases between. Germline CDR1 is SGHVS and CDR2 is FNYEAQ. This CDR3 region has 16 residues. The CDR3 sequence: CASSLVGERDYNEQFF. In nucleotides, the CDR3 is TGTGCCAGCAGCTTAGTCGGCGAACGGGATTACAATGAGCAGTTCTTC.

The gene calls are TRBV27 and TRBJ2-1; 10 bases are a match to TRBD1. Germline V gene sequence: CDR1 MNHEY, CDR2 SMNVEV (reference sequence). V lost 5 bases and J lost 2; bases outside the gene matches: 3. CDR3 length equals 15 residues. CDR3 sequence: CASSPGTGAYNEQFF. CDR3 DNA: TGTGCCAGCAGTCCCGGGACAGGGGCCTACAATGAGCAGTTCTTC.

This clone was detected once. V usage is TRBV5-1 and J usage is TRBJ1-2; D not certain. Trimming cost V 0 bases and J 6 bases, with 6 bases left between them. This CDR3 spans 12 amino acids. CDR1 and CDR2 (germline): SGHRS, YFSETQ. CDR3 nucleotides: TGCGCCAGCAGCTTGGCGGGGAATGGCTACACCTTC. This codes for CASSLAGNGYTF.

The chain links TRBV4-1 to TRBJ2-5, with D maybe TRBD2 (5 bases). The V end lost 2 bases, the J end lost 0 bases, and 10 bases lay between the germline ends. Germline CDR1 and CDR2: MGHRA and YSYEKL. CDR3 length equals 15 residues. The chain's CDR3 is CASSQTGFDQETQYF. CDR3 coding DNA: TGCGCCAGCAGCCAAACGGGATTTGACCAAGAGACCCAGTACTTC.

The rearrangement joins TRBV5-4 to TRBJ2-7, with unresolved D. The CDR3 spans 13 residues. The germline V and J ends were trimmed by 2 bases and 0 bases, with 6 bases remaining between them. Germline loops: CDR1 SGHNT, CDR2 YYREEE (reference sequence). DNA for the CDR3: TGTGCCAGCAGCTTATACAGCTCCTACGAGCAGTACGTC. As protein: CASSLYSSYEQYV.

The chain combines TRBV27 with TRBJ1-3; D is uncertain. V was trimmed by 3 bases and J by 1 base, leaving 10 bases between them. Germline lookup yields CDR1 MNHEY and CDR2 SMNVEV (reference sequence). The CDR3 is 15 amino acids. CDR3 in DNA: TGTGCCAGCAGTTTTGACCCCCGGTCTGGAAACACCATATATTTT. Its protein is CASSFDPRSGNTIYF.